This T cell receptor (beta chain) was documented in a study of T cells in Graves' hyperthyroidism and ophthalmopathy (dated by TCRdb to the late 2010s). For the study in its entirety: Peripheral blood samples were taken at initial diagnosis, before any treatment was given. To identify distinguishing TCR V-J signatures, a discovery cohort of 90 to 100 patients was used, comprising 40 to 45 with Graves' ophthalmopathy and about 59 with stable Graves' hyperthyroidism. Prospective prediction of ophthalmopathy was tested in an independent validation cohort consisting of some 19 hyperthyroidism patients and approximately 16 patients who later progressed to ophthalmopathy. The roughly 90 discovery patients were divided at random into training and test sets in a 7:3 ratio. In six Graves' hyperthyroidism patients, the study also compared T-cell repertoires from thyroid tissue with T-cell repertoires from blood. Once sampling was done, hyperthyroidism patients were given methimazole at a starting dose of 30 mg daily, whereas ophthalmopathy patients were given high-dose intravenous methylprednisolone. The paper reports TCR Vbeta CDR3 sequencing of some 140 peripheral blood samples: 40 or so ophthalmopathy, roughly 74 hyperthyroidism and 17 progressor patients.

As encoded in the germline V gene (reference sequence), CDR1 is MNHEY while CDR2 is SMNVEV. The CDR3 holds 13 amino acids from the cysteine to the phenylalanine. The read is trimmed to its CDR3 DNA, 39 bases read in frame from base 1. V sheds 2 bases and J sheds 8 bases, leaving 7 bases between their ends. What the study reported, not specific to this receptor: Most expanded thyroid clonotypes (frequency above 0.001) were also found in blood, which suggests that blood repertoires may mirror thyroid immune responses. No statistical method was used to fix the sample size in advance, and group allocation was not hidden from the investigators. During validation, the model predicted progression to ophthalmopathy a median of roughly six months ahead of onset, with more than 60% sensitivity and almost 75% specificity. In cross-validation, a model built on a 13 V-J signature told ophthalmopathy apart from stable hyperthyroidism with over 85% sensitivity and about 81% specificity, and in testing the same model reached 80%/75%.

Stable Graves' hyperthyroidism was defined as no progression to ophthalmopathy during 18 months of follow-up. Hyperthyroidism patients were newly diagnosed, with disease duration under 2 months, and aged 18 to 65 years. The study excluded patients with uncontrolled infections, other autoimmune diseases, pregnancy or lactation. Clinical symptoms, serum thyroxine and TRAb, thyroid ultrasound, and orbital computed tomography formed the basis for the diagnoses. PBMCs were isolated from more than 8 ml of fresh peripheral blood by Ficoll-Paque density gradient centrifugation. Trizol reagent was used to extract total RNA, and RNA quality was then checked on an Agilent 2100 Bioanalyzer. TCR beta CDR3 regions were amplified from RNA transcripts. A first-round RT-PCR of the TCR CDR3 used the HTBI primer set with the Qiagen OneStep RT-PCR kit. A second multiplex PCR round built the libraries, followed by size selection and purification. Sequencing of the libraries was done on an Illumina HiSeq2000 using paired-end 100 bp reads. Concerning the study's data processing: SOAPnuke was used to process the raw data, throwing out any read that contained adapters or uncalled bases, had a mean Phred below 15, or lacked an exact constant-primer or identifier match. COPE v1.2.5 was used to merge the high-quality paired reads, and each unique nucleotide sequence was defined as a clonotype. MiTCR v1.1 was used to align the clonotypes against IMGT TRBV, TRBD and TRBJ reference segments. Only V-J combinations with frequency above 0.0001, covering 99.2% of repertoires, were analysed. The TCS score was defined as F50 (clonal expansion) divided by E x V (chaos), with BLOSUM62-based TCRdist calculated between CDR3 peptides within each V-J. Welch's t-statistics and random forest reduced just over 500 V-J features to some 14, which were used in a naive Bayes classifier (R e1071). Using fastp trimming at Q25 and MiXCR clonotype assembly, TCRdb reanalyzed the public sequencing data and kept in-frame beta chains. Entries that share a CDR3 protein sequence are merged under the most common genes and DNA. These V and J calls originate from TCRdb's pipeline instead of the authors' own analysis. For this sample there are 300,000 to 400,000 distinct CDR3 sequences; 21% appear just once. About 50% of the sample lies in the top ten.

The sample holds many counts of this clonotype. Its specific antigen is unknown. Base qualities are not recorded, but no much larger clone differs from it by a single base. This clonotype was obtained from a woman aged 50 to 60 with Graves' hyperthyroidism. Sequenced sample: blood. Recombination linked TRBV27 to TRBJ1-6; TRBD1 could be the D gene, as 5 bases match. In nucleotides, the sequence is TGTGCCAGCAGTTTAGACAGCTATTCACCCCTCCACTTT. It is translated as CASSLDSYSPLHF.